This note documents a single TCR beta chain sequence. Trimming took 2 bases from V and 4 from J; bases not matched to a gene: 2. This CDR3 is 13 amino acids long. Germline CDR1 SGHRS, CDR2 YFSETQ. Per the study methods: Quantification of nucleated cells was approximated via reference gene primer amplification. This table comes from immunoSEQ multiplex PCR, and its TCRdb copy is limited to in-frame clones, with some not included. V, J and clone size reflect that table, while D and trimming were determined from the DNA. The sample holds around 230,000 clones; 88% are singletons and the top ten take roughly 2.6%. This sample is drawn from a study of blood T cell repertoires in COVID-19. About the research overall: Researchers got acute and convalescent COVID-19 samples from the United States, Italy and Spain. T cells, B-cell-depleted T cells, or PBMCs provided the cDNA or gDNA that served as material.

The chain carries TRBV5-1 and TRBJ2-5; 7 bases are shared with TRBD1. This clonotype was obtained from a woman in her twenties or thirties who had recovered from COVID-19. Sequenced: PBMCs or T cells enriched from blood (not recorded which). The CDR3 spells CASSFTGVETQYF. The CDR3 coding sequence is TGCGCCAGCAGCTTTACAGGGGTAGAGACCCAGTACTTC. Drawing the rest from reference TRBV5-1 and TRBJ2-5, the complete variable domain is KAGVTQTPRYLIKTRGQQVTLSCSPISGHRSVSWYQQTPGQGLQFLFEYFSETQRNKGNFPGRFSGRQFSNSRSEMNVSTLELGDSALYLCASSFTGVETQYFGPGTRLLVL.